This T cell receptor beta chain was retrieved from a study of blood T cell repertoires in COVID-19. Assay: immunoSEQ multiplex PCR; the TCRdb copy retains only in-frame clones and omits some. Altogether about 120,000 clones are present, 55% to 75% being singletons, with the ten largest covering 0.65% to 0.95%. V lost 2 bases and J lost 1, with 6 bases in between. The CDR3 spans 14 residues. Looked up from germline, CDR1 is ENHRY and CDR2 is SYGVKD. The J gene is TRBJ1-5, the V gene TRBV10-3; a weak D match, TRBD1 (5 bases). Sample: peripheral blood. The clonotype was recovered from a human donor with acute or convalescent COVID-19. The donor label of this sample is uncertain. CDR3 DNA: TGTGCCATCAGTGAGGGGGGGAGCAATCAGCCCCAGCATTTT. It encodes CAISEGGSNQPQHF.